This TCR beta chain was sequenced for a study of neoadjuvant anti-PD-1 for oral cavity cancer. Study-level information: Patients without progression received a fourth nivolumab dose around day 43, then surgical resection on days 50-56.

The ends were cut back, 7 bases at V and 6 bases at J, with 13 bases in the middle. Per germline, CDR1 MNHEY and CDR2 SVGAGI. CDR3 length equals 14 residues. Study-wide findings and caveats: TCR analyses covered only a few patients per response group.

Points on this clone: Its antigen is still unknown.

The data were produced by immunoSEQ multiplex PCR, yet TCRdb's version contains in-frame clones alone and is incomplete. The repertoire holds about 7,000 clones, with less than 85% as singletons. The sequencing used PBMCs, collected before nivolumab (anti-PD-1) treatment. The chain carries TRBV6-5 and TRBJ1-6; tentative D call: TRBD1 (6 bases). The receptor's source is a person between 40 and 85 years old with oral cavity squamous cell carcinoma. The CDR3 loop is CASTGAGVNSPLHF. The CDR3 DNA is TGTGCCAGCACGGGGGCAGGAGTTAATTCACCCCTCCACTTT.